These 12 T cell receptor beta chains were sequenced from one sample in a study of control samples from healthy donors and cancer patients. Method: immunoSEQ multiplex PCR; TCRdb's copy keeps in-frame clones and lacks some. Found here are more than 95,000 clones, approximately 93% of them singletons; the top ten hold about 8.8%. Sequencing was done on a sample of blood. The receptors stem from a man aged 18 to 29 in good health.

V is TRBV4-1 and J is TRBJ1-1, with TRBD1 as a possible D gene (6 bases). V was pared by 2 bases and J by 4 bases, with 17 bases between. The CDR3 contains 16 residues. CDR1 is MGHRA and CDR2 is YSYEKL in the germline V gene. The DNA of the CDR3 is TGCGCCAGCAGCCAAAAATCGACAGGCGGGGTCACTGAAGCTTTCTTT. Translated: CASSQKSTGGVTEAFF.

This chain connects TRBV5-4 to TRBJ1-1; D is unresolved. The germline V gene encodes CDR1 SGHNT and CDR2 YYREEE (reference sequence). This CDR3 is built from 14 residues. Trimming took 2 bases from V and 2 from J, leaving 10 bases between them. The CDR3 coding sequence is TGTGCCAGCAGCTTCGGCGGCCTTAACACTGAAGCTTTCTTT. This translates into CASSFGGLNTEAFF.

The chain links TRBV3-1 (or the pseudogene TRBV3-2) to TRBJ1-1; D might be TRBD1 (6 bases). The V end was cut by 4 bases, the J end by 7 bases, with 13 bases between. Per the germline V gene, CDR1 is LGHDT and CDR2 is YNNKEL (reference sequence). The CDR3 covers 13 residues. CDR3 residues: CASSLGGGLEAFF. The CDR3 DNA sequence: TGTGCCAGCAGCCTGGGCGGGGGCCTTGAAGCTTTCTTT.

The chain recombines TRBV5-1 with TRBJ1-2; 7 nucleotides line up with TRBD1. CDR3 length: 14 residues. The germline gives CDR1 SGHRS, CDR2 YFSETQ. V shed 3 bases, J shed 5 bases, and the junction held 7 bases outside the gene matches. The CDR3 loop is CASSSVQGRYGYTF. The CDR3 DNA sequence: TGCGCCAGCAGCTCGGTACAGGGGCGGTATGGCTACACCTTC.

V gene TRBV12-3 or TRBV12-4 combines with J gene TRBJ1-2; a weak D match, TRBD1 (6 bases). The CDR3 loop spans 13 amino acids. Trimming cost V 6 bases and J 1 base, with 9 bases left between them. The CDR3 spells CASSRDINYGYTF. DNA for the CDR3: TGTGCCAGCAGCAGGGACATTAACTATGGCTACACCTTC.

The chain uses TRBV10-3 and TRBJ1-2, with D possibly matching TRBD1 (5 bases). CDR3 length: 11 amino acids. The germline V gene encodes CDR1 ENHRY and CDR2 SYGVKD. The germline V and J ends were trimmed by 2 bases and 8 bases, with 6 bases remaining between them. For the CDR3, the DNA is TGTGCCATCAGTGAGGACAGCGGCTACACCTTC. Protein sequence: CAISEDSGYTF.

The rearrangement joins TRBV3-1 (or the pseudogene TRBV3-2) to TRBJ1-5; no clear D. The V gene lost 0 bases and the J gene lost 4 bases, with 13 bases spanning the gap. Per the germline V gene, CDR1 is LGHDT and CDR2 is YNNKEL (reference sequence). The CDR3 covers 16 residues. The CDR3 sequence is CASSQDAGQRNQPQHF. The CDR3 DNA reads as TGTGCCAGCAGCCAAGATGCCGGGCAGAGGAATCAGCCCCAGCATTTT.

As for this clone: Germline and junction disagree at one end, which may indicate a read error. The chain links TRBV7-7 to TRBJ2-2, with a possible D match to TRBD2 (5 bases). The CDR3 has 15 residues. CDR1 is SSHAT, CDR2 FNYEAQ, per germline (reference sequence). The CDR3, as DNA: TGTGCTAGCAGCTTAGCGCAAGGACTGGGCGGGGAGCTGTTTTTT. This gives the protein CASSLAQGLGGELFF.

V and J are TRBV5-6 and TRBJ2-2; a weak D match, TRBD2 (6 bases). CDR3 length equals 17 residues. Germline assignment: CDR1 SGHDT and CDR2 YYEEEE. Trimming stripped 2 bases from V and 5 bases from J, with 19 bases between. This CDR3 is CASSLPSAGRRTGELFF. CDR3 coding DNA: TGTGCCAGCAGCTTACCCTCGGCGGGGAGGAGGACCGGGGAGCTGTTTTTT.

The V call is TRBV19, the J call TRBJ2-1, with D possibly called TRBD1 or TRBD2 (5 bases each). Trimming shortened V by 6 bases and J by 7 bases, and 19 bases separated the two germline ends. CDR3 length equals 15 residues. Germline CDR1 and CDR2: LNHDA and SQIVND (reference sequence). CDR3 loop: CASRIGASLANEQFF. CDR3 nucleotides: TGTGCCAGTAGGATTGGGGCTAGCTTGGCGAATGAGCAGTTCTTC.

The chain couples TRBV7-8 to TRBJ2-7; D gene uncertain. The germline V and J ends were trimmed by 5 bases and 4 bases, with 21 bases remaining between them. The CDR3 is 16 amino acids. Per germline, CDR1 SGHVS and CDR2 FQNEAQ. DNA of the CDR3: TGTGCCAGCAGCCCCGCGCGGTTTGGGATCCCGTACGAGCAGTACTTC. It is translated as CASSPARFGIPYEQYF.

V is TRBV6-4 and J is TRBJ1-4; D remains ambiguous. The germline V gene encodes CDR1 MRHNA and CDR2 SNTAGT. CDR3 length: 13 residues. Trimming removed 0 bases at V and 8 bases at J, with 7 bases between. Here the CDR3 reads CASSDSMGEKLFF. The CDR3 region has the DNA TGTGCCAGCAGTGACTCGATGGGAGAAAAACTGTTTTTT.